One sample yielded the 15 T cell receptor beta chains listed below, sequenced in a study of cytomegalovirus exposure and HLA in healthy donors. The PCR employed 60 Vbeta primers together with 13 Jbeta primers. The table came from immunoSEQ multiplex PCR; TCRdb's copy has only in-frame clones and leaves some out. The specimen's table records about 130,000 clones. Sequencing was performed on PBMCs. All receptors come from a woman aged 60-75 years in good health and CMV-seronegative.

The chain uses TRBV2 and TRBJ2-2; D is uncertain. Germline V gene data show CDR1 as SNHLY and CDR2 as FYNNEI. The V end lost 8 bases, the J end lost 6 bases, and 10 bases lay between the germline ends. The CDR3 totals 12 residues. Written as DNA, the CDR3 is TGTGCCAGCGGTCGCTACCCCGGGGAGCTGTTTTTT. Protein product: CASGRYPGELFF.

This rearrangement joins TRBV5-1 to TRBJ2-7; no clear D gene. V was clipped by 7 bases and J by 6 bases, with 26 bases between them. CDR3 size: 16 residues. Germline lookup yields CDR1 SGHRS and CDR2 YFSETQ. The CDR3 reads CASSPQDFLSRIEQYF. CDR3 DNA: TGCGCCAGCTCGCCCCAGGATTTTCTTTCGAGAATCGAGCAGTACTTC.

The V gene is TRBV9, the J gene TRBJ2-3; D ambiguous. The length of the CDR3 is 16 residues. The germline CDR1 and CDR2 sequences are SGDLS and YYNGEE. The V gene lost 0 bases and the J gene lost 0 bases, with 11 bases spanning the gap. For the CDR3, the DNA is TGTGCCAGCAGCGTAGCTGGCGTAGCTAGCACAGATACGCAGTATTTT. Residues: CASSVAGVASTDTQYF.

J is TRBJ2-5 and V is TRBV23-1, with 7 bases aligning to TRBD1. TRBJ2-7 explains the end of the DNA better; the J call may be wrong. TRBV23-1 is an ORF; its function is uncertain. The CDR3 loop spans 19 amino acids. The DNA for the CDR3 is TGCGCCAGCAGTCAATCAACTGAGGGGGCAGTCGCACAAAAATACGAGCAGTACTTC. Translation gives CASSQSTEGAVAQKYEQYF.

The chain recombines TRBV7-3 with TRBJ1-1, with 11 bases aligning to TRBD1. The CDR3 extends over 13 amino acids. J was trimmed by 5 bases and V by 8 bases; bases with no gene match: 4. The germline V gene encodes CDR1 SGHTA and CDR2 FQGTGA. CDR3 bases: TGTGCCAGCGGACAGGGGGCAGGAACTGAAGCTTTCTTT. It yields the protein CASGQGAGTEAFF.

V gene TRBV5-1 combines with J gene TRBJ2-7; 10 bases are a match to TRBD1. V shed 3 bases, J shed 4 bases, and the junction held 4 bases outside the gene matches. Germline-derived CDR1 and CDR2 are SGHRS and YFSETQ. The CDR3 consists of 14 residues. CDR3 in DNA: TGCGCCAGCAGCTGGGGGACAGGGGCTTACGAGCAGTACTTC. Protein sequence: CASSWGTGAYEQYF.

This chain connects TRBV5-1 to TRBJ2-3; the D gene is possibly TRBD1 (5 bases). This CDR3 is built from 14 residues. The germline CDR1 and CDR2 sequences are SGHRS and YFSETQ. V was pared by 3 bases and J by 3 bases, with 11 bases between. CDR3 in DNA: TGCGCCAGCAGCTCGGACAAGTTTACAGATACGCAGTATTTT. This translates into CASSSDKFTDTQYF.

The V gene is TRBV4-1, the J gene TRBJ2-2, with 7 positions matching TRBD1. V shed 5 bases and J 5 bases; nucleotides not matched to a gene: 5. The V gene's germline CDR1 is MGHRA and CDR2 YSYEKL. The CDR3 is 14 residues long. In DNA, the CDR3 is TGCGCCAGCAGCGAACAGGGGAATACCGGGGAGCTGTTTTTT. Residues: CASSEQGNTGELFF.

CDR3 region: CASSFNPGQGGTEAFF. The CDR3 DNA follows: TGTGCCAGCAGCTTTAATCCGGGACAGGGAGGCACTGAAGCTTTCTTT. The chain uses TRBV7-2 and TRBJ1-1; 9 nucleotides agree with TRBD1. CDR3 length: 16 residues. V lost 3 bases and J lost 4; bases outside the gene matches: 9. Germline CDR1 SGHTA, CDR2 FQGNSA.

Comments on this clone: The sample carries other DNA sequences with the same CDR3. The rearrangement uses TRBV5-1 and TRBJ2-1; tentative D call: TRBD1 (6 bases). The CDR3 totals 16 residues. V lost 4 bases and J lost 5, with 19 bases in between. From germline, CDR1 is SGHRS and CDR2 YFSETQ. This CDR3 is CASSEAKGQSDNEQFF. Written as DNA, the CDR3 is TGCGCCAGCAGCGAAGCTAAGGGACAATCAGACAATGAGCAGTTCTTC. Drawing the rest from reference TRBV5-1 and TRBJ2-1, the complete variable domain is KAGVTQTPRYLIKTRGQQVTLSCSPISGHRSVSWYQQTPGQGLQFLFEYFSETQRNKGNFPGRFSGRQFSNSRSEMNVSTLELGDSALYLCASSEAKGQSDNEQFFGPGTRLTVL.

The chain is built from TRBV21-1 and TRBJ1-5; no check of the table's D call, TRBD1, against the DNA was made. TRBV21-1 is a pseudogene locus. The CDR3 is made up of 16 amino acids. The CDR3 sequence is CASSPDGQGINQPQHF. The CDR3 bases are TGTGCCAGCAGCCCTGATGGCCAGGGCATCAATCAGCCCCAGCATTTT.

The V call is TRBV4-1, the J call TRBJ2-7; 10 bases fit TRBD2. The V segment lost 3 bases and the J segment 0 bases; nucleotides outside the gene matches: 11. There are 18 residues in the CDR3. Germline V lookup: CDR1 MGHRA, CDR2 YSYEKL. The CDR3 reads CASSHLGRLAGRSYEQYF. The CDR3 DNA reads as TGCGCCAGCAGCCACCTCGGTCGACTAGCGGGCCGCTCCTACGAGCAGTACTTC.

V usage is TRBV6-5 and J usage is TRBJ1-5; 7 bases align to TRBD1. Germline values: CDR1 MNHEY, CDR2 SVGAGI. The CDR3 loop spans 15 amino acids. Unmatched junction bases numbered 3, after V lost 0 bases and J lost 4 bases. The CDR3 sequence: CASSYSTGQNQPQHF. Here the CDR3 DNA reads TGTGCCAGCAGTTACTCGACAGGGCAAAATCAGCCCCAGCATTTT.

The rearrangement uses TRBV5-1 and TRBJ2-1; D is possibly TRBD1 (6 bases). CDR3 length equals 15 residues. V lost 3 bases to trimming and J lost 0 bases, with 10 bases between them. Germline values: CDR1 SGHRS, CDR2 YFSETQ. Written as DNA, the CDR3 is TGCGCCAGCAGCTGGGACACCAGCTCCTACAATGAGCAGTTCTTC. Protein: CASSWDTSSYNEQFF.

This chain connects TRBV5-1 to TRBJ2-5; TRBD2 aligns across 9 bases. There are 15 residues in the CDR3. V was clipped by 2 bases and J by 11 bases; unmatched bases: 13. Germline CDR1 is SGHRS and CDR2 is YFSETQ. The chain's CDR3 is CASSLVAGVSYGQYF. The CDR3 DNA reads TGCGCCAGCAGCTTAGTAGCGGGGGTATCTTACGGGCAGTACTTC.